This T cell receptor (beta chain) is drawn from a study of T-cell reconstitution after alpha-beta-depleted transplantation in children. Unique molecular identifiers were incorporated when the TCRbeta library was constructed. TCRdb itself ran the PCR reads through MiXCR, one entry per CDR3 protein. Of about 110,000 distinct CDR3 sequences in the sample, around a tenth are singletons; the top ten hold approximately 7.9%. The V gene's germline CDR1 is SGHVS and CDR2 FNYEAQ. The CDR3 has 11 residues. V was shortened by 7 bases and J by 5 bases, with 8 bases between the two germline ends. This clonotype was detected ten times or more.

The specimen comprised PBMCs from the stem cell graft donor, sampled from the stem cell graft. The chain joins TRBV7-6 to TRBJ2-5; the D is unclear. This receptor was taken from a human donor who donated a stem cell graft to a child with acute lymphoblastic leukemia. The CDR3 DNA sequence: TGTGCCAGCACTCAAGGGGAGACCCAGTACTTC. It is translated as CASTQGETQYF.